Detailed here is one T cell receptor beta chain. Its antigen is currently unknown. This sample is part of a study of OX40 agonist ivuxolimab in advanced cancers. Whole-study findings and limits: Doses of 0.1 to 3.0 mg/kg were accompanied by clonal expansion of CD4+ and CD8+ blood T cells by week 6.

V gave up 3 bases and J gave up 8 bases; unmatched junction bases: 12. CDR3 length equals 16 residues. The V gene's germline CDR1 is MNHNS and CDR2 SASEGT. Profiled with immunoSEQ multiplex PCR; TCRdb holds only in-frame clones, not every one. The sample includes 67,000 or so clones, 75% to 90% seen only once; the top ten take approximately 2.8%. This TCR came from an adult with an advanced solid tumor such as melanoma, head and neck, liver or kidney cancer. Material: CD4+ or CD8+ T cells sorted from blood, obtained in a trial of the OX40 agonist ivuxolimab. The chain uses TRBV6-1 and TRBJ1-2, with 10 bases lining up with TRBD1. CDR3: CASSDRTGGRVRGYTF. The CDR3, as DNA: TGTGCCAGCAGTGACCGGACAGGGGGAAGGGTGAGAGGCTACACCTTC.